The sequence of this T cell receptor beta chain was determined in a study of T cells in Graves' hyperthyroidism and ophthalmopathy. Pregnant or lactating patients were excluded, as were those with uncontrolled infection or other autoimmune disease. The PBMCs had their origin in 8.5 to 10 ml of fresh peripheral blood. General study findings and limits: Ophthalmopathy got predicted by the model a median around six months before its onset. Clonotypes that were expanded in thyroid above 0.001 mostly appeared in blood too.

What was amplified from RNA transcripts were TCR beta CDR3 regions. First-round RT-PCR with HTBI primers amplified the TCR CDR3 region. MiXCR, applied by TCRdb to the multiplex PCR reads, yields one record per CDR3 protein. Of 300,000 to 450,000 distinct CDR3 sequences listed, roughly 18% were seen once; the top ten hold 15%. Looked up from germline, CDR1 is SGDLS and CDR2 is YYNGEE. Trimming removed 0 bases from V and 2 bases from J, with 10 bases in between. This CDR3 has 15 amino acids. In this sample, this clonotype turned up a few times. Its antigen is unidentified. A read error may be the cause here, since a much bigger clone is one base away.

Material for sequencing was blood. The V gene is TRBV9, the J gene TRBJ2-3; possibly TRBD2 for D (5 bases). This TCR was sampled from a woman in her 40s with Graves' ophthalmopathy. CDR3 sequence: CASSVEEVPTDTQYF. The CDR3, as DNA: TGTGCCAGCAGCGTAGAGGAGGTACCCACAGATACGCAGTATTTT.